The next 24 T cell receptor beta chains were all read from a single sample in a study of cytomegalovirus exposure and HLA in healthy donors. Researchers ran the PCR with 60 Vbeta and 13 Jbeta primers. Data came from immunoSEQ multiplex PCR; TCRdb stores just in-frame clones and leaves some out. The sample has under 100,000 clones, around 75% seen once; the top ten hold just over 3%. Material for sequencing was PBMCs. The origin of the receptors is a man aged 35 to 55 in good health and CMV-seronegative.

The rearrangement links TRBV5-1 to TRBJ2-1; D is uncertain. Trimming took off 0 bases at V and 4 bases at J, with 8 bases between the two ends. The CDR3 runs 14 residues. Germline-derived CDR1 and CDR2 are SGHRS and YFSETQ. The CDR3 spells CASSLGQTYNEQFF. The CDR3 DNA is TGCGCCAGCAGCTTGGGACAAACGTACAATGAGCAGTTCTTC.

This clone was detected only a few times. The V call is TRBV6-1, the J call TRBJ2-5; 8 bases line up with TRBD1. J gave up 5 bases and V 6 bases, and 8 bases lay outside the gene matches. The length of the CDR3 is 14 residues. Germline V gene sequence: CDR1 MNHNS, CDR2 SASEGT. CDR3 protein: CASRETGDGETQYF. The CDR3 coding sequence is TGTGCCAGCAGGGAGACAGGGGATGGGGAGACCCAGTACTTC.

This clone was detected a few times. This chain connects TRBV25-1 to TRBJ2-2; unclear D gene. The CDR3 sequence is 15 residues long. Trimming stripped 3 bases from V and 4 bases from J, with 12 bases between. The germline V gene encodes CDR1 MGHDK and CDR2 SYGVNS. The CDR3 sequence is CASSDETLVTGELFF. DNA of the CDR3: TGTGCCAGCAGTGATGAGACTCTGGTCACCGGGGAGCTGTTTTTT. Variable domain in full (rest from reference TRBV25-1 and TRBJ2-2): EADIYQTPRYLVIGTGKKITLECSQTMGHDKMYWYQQDPGMELHLIHYSYGVNSTEKGDLSSESTVSRIRTEHFPLTLESARPSHTSQYLCASSDETLVTGELFFGEGSRLTVL.

Here the CDR3 reads CASSPQHHTEAFF. For the CDR3, the DNA is TGCGCCAGCAGCCCTCAACACCACACTGAAGCTTTCTTT. The V call is TRBV4-3, the J call TRBJ1-1; D unresolved. CDR1 and CDR2 from the germline V gene are LGHNA and YSLEER. V was trimmed by 4 bases and J by 3 bases, leaving 9 bases between them. The CDR3 is 13 residues long.

The chain employs TRBV5-1 and TRBJ2-2, with D possibly TRBD1 on 6 matching bases. The CDR3 sequence is 15 residues long. In germline, CDR1 is SGHRS, CDR2 YFSETQ. Between the trimmed V and J ends, which lost 3 bases and 10 bases, there was a span of 19 bases. CDR3 region: CASSSMDSIMVELFF. The CDR3 nucleotides read TGCGCCAGCAGCTCCATGGACAGCATTATGGTGGAGCTGTTTTTT.

This clone was picked up one time. This sequence joins TRBV9 and TRBJ1-5; no reliable D call. The CDR3 length is 15 residues. With 0 bases removed from V and 5 bases from J, the gap between germline ends came to 12 bases. Germline lookup yields CDR1 SGDLS and CDR2 YYNGEE. This chain's CDR3 is CASSVGGSGDQPQHF. The CDR3 DNA is TGTGCCAGCAGCGTAGGCGGGAGCGGGGATCAGCCCCAGCATTTT.

J is TRBJ2-2 and V is TRBV5-4; D is perhaps TRBD1 (6 bases). The V and J ends lost 4 bases and 7 bases respectively, with 14 bases between them. The CDR3 has 14 residues. Germline V CDR1 and CDR2: SGHNT, YYREEE (reference sequence). This CDR3 is CASSIQGPSGELFF. The CDR3 nucleotides read TGTGCCAGCAGCATCCAGGGGCCGAGCGGGGAGCTGTTTTTT.

This sequence joins TRBV28 and TRBJ1-2; D might be TRBD1 (6 bases). The V gene lost 3 bases and the J gene lost 11 bases, with 10 bases spanning the gap. The CDR3 is made up of 11 amino acids. The germline V gene has CDR1 MDHEN and CDR2 SYDVKM. CDR3: CASSLGGQYTF. CDR3 bases: TGTGCCAGCAGTTTGGGGGGGCAGTACACCTTC.

The V call is TRBV6-5, the J call TRBJ2-7; 7 nucleotides match TRBD1. Germline values: CDR1 MNHEY, CDR2 SVGAGI. The CDR3 consists of 14 residues. The trim removed 7 bases at V and 4 bases at J, leaving 10 bases unmatched. The DNA of the CDR3 is TGTGCCAGCACGCCCATAGGGGGCGGGTACGAGCAGTACTTC. It encodes CASTPIGGGYEQYF.

The rearrangement uses TRBV18 and TRBJ2-7, with D possibly being TRBD2 (5 bases). From germline, CDR1 is KGHSH and CDR2 LQKENI. V was shortened by 1 base and J by 4 bases, with 11 bases between the two germline ends. CDR3 length equals 14 residues. The CDR3 DNA follows: TGTGCCAGCTCACCACGGGAGTTCCAGTACGAGCAGTACTTC. Amino acid sequence: CASSPREFQYEQYF.

The genes are TRBV19 and TRBJ2-5; 8 bases align to TRBD2. Germline loops: CDR1 LNHDA, CDR2 SQIVND (reference sequence). The CDR3 sequence is 16 residues long. Germline trimming cut 5 bases from V and 4 bases from J; bases unmatched to any gene: 12. DNA of the CDR3: TGTGCCAGTAGTTCCTTAAGGCGGGGGGTCACAGAGACCCAGTACTTC. The encoded protein is CASSSLRRGVTETQYF.

The chain links TRBV19 to TRBJ1-2, with TRBD1 as a possible D gene (6 bases). The V gene's germline CDR1 is LNHDA and CDR2 SQIVND (reference sequence). The CDR3 has 15 amino acids. Trimming stripped 4 bases from V and 4 bases from J, with 16 bases between. The CDR3 sequence is CASSTGQDRFYGYTF. The CDR3 coding sequence is TGTGCCAGTAGTACGGGCCAGGACAGATTCTATGGCTACACCTTC.

The chain links TRBV7-7 to TRBJ2-1; D may be TRBD1 (5 bases). Germline V gene data show CDR1 as SSHAT and CDR2 as FNYEAQ (reference sequence). V was clipped by 0 bases and J by 4 bases, with 13 bases between them. The CDR3 covers 16 residues. This CDR3 is CASSLALWGGYNEQFF. The CDR3 DNA reads TGTGCCAGCAGCTTAGCGCTTTGGGGCGGATACAATGAGCAGTTCTTC.

This clone has a handful of counts. A much larger clone lies one base from this, so it may be a read error. This chain connects TRBV6-5 to TRBJ2-1, with TRBD2 identical over 13 bases. The CDR3 totals 14 residues. Germline CDR1 reads MNHEY; CDR2 reads SVGAGI. J gave up 6 bases and V 5 bases, and 1 base lay outside the gene matches. The CDR3 loop reads CASSRTSGGNEQFF. The CDR3 DNA is TGTGCCAGCAGTCGGACTAGCGGGGGCAATGAGCAGTTCTTC.

The V call is TRBV18, the J call TRBJ2-7; possibly TRBD2 for D (5 bases). Per the germline V gene, CDR1 is KGHSH and CDR2 is LQKENI. V was pared by 3 bases and J by 0 bases, with 12 bases between. CDR3 size: 15 residues. The CDR3 sequence is CASSPRGRSSYEQYF. The CDR3 bases are TGTGCCAGCTCACCGAGAGGGCGGTCCTCCTACGAGCAGTACTTC.

This sequence joins TRBV5-1 and TRBJ2-1, with D possibly matching TRBD1 (5 bases). V was cut by 3 bases and J by 8 bases, with 15 bases left in between. Germline V gene lookup returns CDR1 SGHRS and CDR2 YFSETQ. CDR3 length equals 14 residues. CDR3 sequence (DNA): TGCGCCAGCAGCTGGGGCGGTGGGTCCGATGAGCAGTTCTTC. This codes for CASSWGGGSDEQFF.

The chain uses TRBV30 and TRBJ1-2; D might be TRBD1 (5 bases). The CDR3 is made up of 13 amino acids. V lost 2 bases and J lost 8, with 15 bases in between. Germline V CDR1 and CDR2: GTSNPN, SVGIG (reference sequence). The chain's CDR3 is CAWSHGGAGGYTF. Here the CDR3 DNA reads TGTGCCTGGAGTCATGGAGGGGCGGGCGGCTACACCTTC.

The chain couples TRBV5-1 to TRBJ2-7; no firm D call. The germline V and J ends were trimmed by 1 base and 3 bases, with 11 bases remaining between them. The CDR3 length is 14 residues. The germline V gene has CDR1 SGHRS and CDR2 YFSETQ. The CDR3 nucleotides are TGCGCCAGCAGCTTGTCCCAGGTGGGCTACGAGCAGTACTTC. Protein: CASSLSQVGYEQYF. The whole variable domain, filled in from reference TRBV5-1 and TRBJ2-7, reads KAGVTQTPRYLIKTRGQQVTLSCSPISGHRSVSWYQQTPGQGLQFLFEYFSETQRNKGNFPGRFSGRQFSNSRSEMNVSTLELGDSALYLCASSLSQVGYEQYFGPGTRLTVT.

V usage is TRBV9 and J usage is TRBJ2-1, with 7 bases identical to TRBD2. V shed 0 bases and J 3 bases; nucleotides not matched to a gene: 6. The CDR3 consists of 16 residues. Looked up from germline, CDR1 is SGDLS and CDR2 is YYNGEE. CDR3: CASSVGDRDYYNEQFF. The CDR3 nucleotides read TGTGCCAGCAGCGTAGGGGACCGGGACTACTACAATGAGCAGTTCTTC.

The V gene is TRBV19, the J gene TRBJ2-1, with a weak D call TRBD1 (6 bases). Trimming stripped 5 bases from V and 8 bases from J, with 16 bases between. This CDR3 is 14 amino acids long. The V gene's germline CDR1 is LNHDA and CDR2 SQIVND (reference sequence). This CDR3 is CASSPYAGADEQFF. The CDR3 DNA follows: TGTGCCAGTAGTCCCTATGCAGGGGCGGATGAGCAGTTCTTC.

This chain uses TRBV25-1 with TRBJ1-2; no clear D. Trimming took 4 bases from V and 2 from J, leaving 17 bases between them. This CDR3 contains 16 residues. The germline gives CDR1 MGHDK, CDR2 SYGVNS. The CDR3 loop reads CASSGLRVEWNYGYTF. The CDR3 nucleotides are TGTGCCAGCAGTGGCTTACGGGTCGAATGGAACTATGGCTACACCTTC.

The chain employs TRBV16 and TRBJ1-2, with 10 positions matching TRBD1. CDR3 length: 16 amino acids. V lost 0 bases to trimming and J lost 3 bases; unmatched junction nucleotides: 4. Germline V gene data show CDR1 as KGHSY and CDR2 as FQNENV. The CDR3 DNA reads as TGTGCCAGCAGCCAATCCCGACAGGGGGCTCACTATGGCTACACCTTC. Amino acid sequence: CASSQSRQGAHYGYTF.

This clone appeared once. The CDR3 DNA follows: TGTGCCAGCAGCTCGCCGACAGGCTCGGTAGCTACGCAGTATTTT. It encodes CASSSPTGSVATQYF. The chain employs TRBV5-5 and TRBJ2-3; tentatively, D is TRBD1 (6 bases). Germline lookup yields CDR1 SGHKS and CDR2 YYEKEE (reference sequence). CDR3 length equals 15 residues. V lost 3 bases, J lost 8 bases, and 19 bases lay in between. Based on the CDR3 plus reference TRBV5-5 and TRBJ2-3, the full variable domain is DAGVTQSPTHLIKTRGQQVTLRCSPISGHKSVSWYQQVLGQGPQFIFQYYEKEERGRGNFPDRFSARQFPNYSSELNVNALLLGDSALYLCASSSPTGSVATQYFGPGTRLTVL.

The chain recombines TRBV2 with TRBJ2-1, with D perhaps matching TRBD2 (7 bases). Germline CDR1 reads SNHLY; CDR2 reads FYNNEI. The CDR3 consists of 15 residues. Deletions cut 6 bases from V and 3 bases from J, with 15 bases between. In DNA, the CDR3 is TGTGCCAGCAGCATCCCGGGGGGCCTCTACAATGAGCAGTTCTTC. Protein product: CASSIPGGLYNEQFF.